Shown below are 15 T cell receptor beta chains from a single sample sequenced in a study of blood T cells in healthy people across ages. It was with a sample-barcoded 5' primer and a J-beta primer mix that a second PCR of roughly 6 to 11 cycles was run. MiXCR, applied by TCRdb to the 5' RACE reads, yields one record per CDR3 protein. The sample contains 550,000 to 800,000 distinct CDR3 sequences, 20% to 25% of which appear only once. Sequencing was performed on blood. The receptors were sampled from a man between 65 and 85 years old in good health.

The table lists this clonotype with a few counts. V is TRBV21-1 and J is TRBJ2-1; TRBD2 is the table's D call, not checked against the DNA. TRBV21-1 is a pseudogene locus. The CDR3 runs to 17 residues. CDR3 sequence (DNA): TGTGCCAGCAGCAAAATTTTGACTAGGAAGGCCAACAATGAGCAGTTCTTC. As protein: CASSKILTRKANNEQFF.

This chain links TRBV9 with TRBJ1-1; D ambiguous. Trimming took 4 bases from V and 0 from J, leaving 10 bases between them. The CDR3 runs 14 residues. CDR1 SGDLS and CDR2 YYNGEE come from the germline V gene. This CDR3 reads CASSPSGVNTEAFF. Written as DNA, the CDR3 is TGTGCCAGCAGCCCTTCGGGAGTGAACACTGAAGCTTTCTTT.

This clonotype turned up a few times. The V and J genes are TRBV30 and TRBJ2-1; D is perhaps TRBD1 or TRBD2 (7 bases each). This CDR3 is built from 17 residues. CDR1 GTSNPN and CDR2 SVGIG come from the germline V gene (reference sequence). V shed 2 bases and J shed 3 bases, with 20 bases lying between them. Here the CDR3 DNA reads TGTGCCTGGAGTAGGGGGCGCGGGAGCGGCCACTACAATGAGCAGTTCTTC. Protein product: CAWSRGRGSGHYNEQFF. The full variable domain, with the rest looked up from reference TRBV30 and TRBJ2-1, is SQTIHQWPATLVQPVGSPLSLECTVEGTSNPNLYWYRQAAGRGLQLLFYSVGIGQISSEVPQNLSASRPQDRQFILSSKKLLLSDSGFYLCAWSRGRGSGHYNEQFFGPGTRLTVL.

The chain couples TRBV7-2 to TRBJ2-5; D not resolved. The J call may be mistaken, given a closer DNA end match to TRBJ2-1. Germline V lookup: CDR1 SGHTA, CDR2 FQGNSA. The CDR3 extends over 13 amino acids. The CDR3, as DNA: TGTGCCAGCAGCTTAGGAACTATTAATGAGCAGTTCTTC. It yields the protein CASSLGTINEQFF.

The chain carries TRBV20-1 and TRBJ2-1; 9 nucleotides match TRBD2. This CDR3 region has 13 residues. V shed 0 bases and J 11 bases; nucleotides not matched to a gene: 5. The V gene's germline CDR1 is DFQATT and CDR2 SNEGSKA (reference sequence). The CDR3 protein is CSARDRLAGQQFF. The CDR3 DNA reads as TGCAGTGCTAGAGATCGTCTAGCGGGACAGCAGTTCTTC.

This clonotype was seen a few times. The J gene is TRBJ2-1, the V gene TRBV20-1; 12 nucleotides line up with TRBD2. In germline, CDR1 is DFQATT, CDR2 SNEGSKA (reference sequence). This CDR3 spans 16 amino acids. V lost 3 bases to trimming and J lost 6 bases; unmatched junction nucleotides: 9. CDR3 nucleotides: TGCAGTGCTAGCCTAGCGGGAGGGCCCTCGAGCAATGAGCAGTTCTTC. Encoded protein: CSASLAGGPSSNEQFF.

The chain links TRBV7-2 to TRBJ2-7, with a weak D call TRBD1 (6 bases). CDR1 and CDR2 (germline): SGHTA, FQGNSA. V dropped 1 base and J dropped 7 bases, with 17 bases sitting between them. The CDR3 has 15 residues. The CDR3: CASSLVSQLDREQYF. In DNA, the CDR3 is TGTGCCAGCAGCTTAGTCTCCCAATTGGACAGAGAGCAGTACTTC.

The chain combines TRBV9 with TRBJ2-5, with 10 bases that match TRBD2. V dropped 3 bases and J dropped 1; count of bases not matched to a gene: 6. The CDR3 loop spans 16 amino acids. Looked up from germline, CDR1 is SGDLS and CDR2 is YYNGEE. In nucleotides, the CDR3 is TGTGCCAGCAGCGCGTCTAGCGGGGGATTCCAAGAGACCCAGTACTTC. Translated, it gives CASSASSGGFQETQYF.

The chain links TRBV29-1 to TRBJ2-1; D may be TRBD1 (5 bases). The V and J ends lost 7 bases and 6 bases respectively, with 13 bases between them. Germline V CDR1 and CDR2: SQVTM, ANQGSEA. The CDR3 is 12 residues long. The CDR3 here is CSGFREINEQFF. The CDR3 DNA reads TGCAGCGGCTTCAGGGAAATCAATGAGCAGTTCTTC.

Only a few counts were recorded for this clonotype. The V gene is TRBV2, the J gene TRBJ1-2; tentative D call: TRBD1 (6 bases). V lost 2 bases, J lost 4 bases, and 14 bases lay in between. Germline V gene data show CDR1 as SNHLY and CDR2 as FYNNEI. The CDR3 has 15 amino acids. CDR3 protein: CASSERGRGGYGYTF. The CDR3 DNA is TGTGCCAGCAGTGAAAGAGGCAGGGGAGGCTATGGCTACACCTTC.

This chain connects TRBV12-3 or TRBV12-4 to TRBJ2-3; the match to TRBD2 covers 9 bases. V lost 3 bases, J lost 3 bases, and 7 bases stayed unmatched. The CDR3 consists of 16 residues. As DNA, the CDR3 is TGTGCCAGCAGTTTCGTTGCGGGAGGGAGTACAGATACGCAGTATTTT. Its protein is CASSFVAGGSTDTQYF.

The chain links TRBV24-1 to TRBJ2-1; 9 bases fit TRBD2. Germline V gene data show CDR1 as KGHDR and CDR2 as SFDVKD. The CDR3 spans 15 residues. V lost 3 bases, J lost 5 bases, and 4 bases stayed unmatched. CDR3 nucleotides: TGTGCCACCAGTGATGGAGCGGGAGGTCACAATGAGCAGTTCTTC. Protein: CATSDGAGGHNEQFF.

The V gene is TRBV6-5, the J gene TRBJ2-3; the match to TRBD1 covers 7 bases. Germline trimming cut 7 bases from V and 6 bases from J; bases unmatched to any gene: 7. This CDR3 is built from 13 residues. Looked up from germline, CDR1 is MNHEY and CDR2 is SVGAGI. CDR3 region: CASTQQGSDTQYF. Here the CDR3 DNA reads TGTGCCAGCACCCAACAGGGGTCGGATACGCAGTATTTT.

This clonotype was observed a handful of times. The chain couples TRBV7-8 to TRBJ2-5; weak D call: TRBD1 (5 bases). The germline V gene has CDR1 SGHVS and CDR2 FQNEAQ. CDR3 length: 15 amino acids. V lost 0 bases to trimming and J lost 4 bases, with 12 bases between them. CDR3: CASSLADGRGETQYF. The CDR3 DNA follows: TGTGCCAGCAGCTTAGCGGACGGAAGGGGAGAGACCCAGTACTTC.

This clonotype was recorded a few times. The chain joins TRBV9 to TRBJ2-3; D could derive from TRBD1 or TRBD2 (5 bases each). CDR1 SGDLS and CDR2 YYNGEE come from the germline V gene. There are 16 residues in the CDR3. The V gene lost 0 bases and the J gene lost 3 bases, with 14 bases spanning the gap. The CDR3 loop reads CASSVDQGRKTDTQYF. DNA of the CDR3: TGTGCCAGCAGCGTAGATCAGGGACGGAAAACAGATACGCAGTATTTT.